The 15 T cell receptor beta chains given below trace back to one sample, sequenced in a study of shared clonotypes between healthy human individuals. TCRdb keeps only in-frame clones here, not all; method: immunoSEQ multiplex PCR. Of fewer than 500,000 clones in the sample, about 80% are singletons; the top ten hold under 15%. Sequenced: PBMCs. All receptors derive from a middle-aged woman in good health. Some clones in this sample may be carry-over from other donors' samples.

This rearrangement joins TRBV6-1 to TRBJ1-4; D is ambiguous. V lost 2 bases, J lost 4 bases, and 5 bases lay in between. This CDR3 comprises 13 residues. Germline V gene sequence: CDR1 MNHNS, CDR2 SASEGT. This CDR3 reads CASSELHNEKLFF. As DNA, the CDR3 is TGTGCCAGCAGTGAACTTCATAATGAAAAACTGTTTTTT.

The chain employs TRBV9 and TRBJ2-1, with no clear D. V was shortened by 6 bases and J by 2 bases, with 9 bases between the two germline ends. The V gene's germline CDR1 is SGDLS and CDR2 YYNGEE. The CDR3 extends over 13 amino acids. The CDR3 nucleotides are TGTGCCAGCACGCGTACGACCTACAATGAGCAGTTCTTC. It codes for CASTRTTYNEQFF. The full variable domain, completed using reference TRBV9 and TRBJ2-1, is DSGVTQTPKHLITATGQRVTLRCSPRSGDLSVYWYQQSLDQGLQFLIQYYNGEERAKGNILERFSAQQFPDLHSELNLSSLELGDSALYFCASTRTTYNEQFFGPGTRLTVL.

The rearrangement links TRBV28 to TRBJ2-1, with D maybe TRBD2 (6 bases). The V gene lost 4 bases and the J gene lost 9 bases, with 16 bases spanning the gap. The CDR3 has 14 residues. CDR1 and CDR2 (germline): MDHEN, SYDVKM. This chain's CDR3 is CASSSGLRGTEQFF. The CDR3 nucleotides are TGTGCCAGCAGTTCGGGACTCCGGGGGACTGAGCAGTTCTTC. The full variable domain, rest sourced from reference TRBV28 and TRBJ2-1, is DVKVTQSSRYLVKRTGEKVFLECVQDMDHENMFWYRQDPGLGLRLIYFSYDVKMKEKGDIPEGYSVSREKKERFSLILESASTNQTSMYLCASSSGLRGTEQFFGPGTRLTVL.

The genes are TRBV11-2 and TRBJ2-1; 9 bases are a match to TRBD2. Germline CDR1 and CDR2: SGHAT and FQNNGV. After removal of 4 bases from V and 7 bases from J, the junction contained 11 bases not matched to a gene. CDR3 size: 16 residues. In nucleotides, the CDR3 is TGTGCCAGCAGCTCCGTCGGCGGGAGGGCACGGAATGAGCAGTTCTTC. Translated, it gives CASSSVGGRARNEQFF.

V usage is TRBV7-3 and J usage is TRBJ1-1; D might be TRBD1 (6 bases). V lost 2 bases and J 4 bases, leaving 11 bases between the germline ends. The CDR3 is made up of 14 amino acids. The germline gives CDR1 SGHTA, CDR2 FQGTGA. CDR3 protein: CASSLQGPGTEAFF. DNA for the CDR3: TGTGCCAGCAGCTTACAGGGGCCGGGCACTGAAGCTTTCTTT.

This clone was seen just once. The chain is built from TRBV5-1 and TRBJ2-7, with 7 bases identical to TRBD1. The CDR3 has 14 residues. From germline, CDR1 is SGHRS and CDR2 YFSETQ. The ends lost 8 bases at V and 2 bases at J; junction bases unmatched: 10. DNA of the CDR3: TGCGCCAGTACCACCGGGACAGCGGCCTACGAGCAGTACTTC. It encodes CASTTGTAAYEQYF.

The rearrangement joins TRBV6-5 to TRBJ2-2; maybe TRBD2 (6 bases). CDR1 MNHEY and CDR2 SVGAGI come from the germline V gene. CDR3 length: 14 amino acids. V dropped 2 bases and J dropped 4 bases, with 8 bases sitting between them. CDR3 amino acids: CASSYGTGTGELFF. The CDR3 bases are TGTGCCAGCAGTTACGGGACTGGCACCGGGGAGCTGTTTTTT.

The V and J genes are TRBV7-3 and TRBJ1-4; 7 bases match TRBD1. Germline V CDR1 and CDR2: SGHTA, FQGTGA. Trimming cost V 5 bases and J 0 bases; bases outside gene matches: 12. The CDR3 totals 18 residues. CDR3 coding DNA: TGTGCCAGCAGCAGCGGGACAGCAACACCGGCAACTAATGAAAAACTGTTTTTT. This sequence encodes CASSSGTATPATNEKLFF.

The V call is TRBV4-1, the J call TRBJ2-3; D not certain. The CDR3 has 17 amino acids. V was clipped by 1 base and J by 0 bases, with 14 bases between them. From germline, CDR1 is MGHRA and CDR2 YSYEKL. Here the CDR3 reads CASSQVWKKTSTDTQYF. CDR3 nucleotides: TGCGCCAGCAGCCAAGTGTGGAAAAAGACTAGCACAGATACGCAGTATTTT.

The CDR3 nucleotides are TGTGCCAGCAGTGCCCTACAGGGTTCATCCTATGGCTACACCTTC. It translates to CASSALQGSSYGYTF. The V call is TRBV28, the J call TRBJ1-2; a possible D gene is TRBD1 (6 bases). CDR3 size: 15 residues. V lost 5 bases, J lost 4 bases, and 17 bases lay in between. From germline, CDR1 is MDHEN and CDR2 SYDVKM.

This clone was picked up one time. The chain carries TRBV28 and TRBJ2-7; D is undetermined. V lost 3 bases and J lost 2, with 8 bases in between. CDR3 length: 13 amino acids. Germline V gene sequence: CDR1 MDHEN, CDR2 SYDVKM. For the CDR3, the DNA is TGTGCCAGCAGTTTGAGCCTAACCTACGAGCAGTACTTC. Protein: CASSLSLTYEQYF.

This clone is a singleton in its sample. Different DNA sequences within this sample yield the same CDR3. V is TRBV18 and J is TRBJ2-5; D is ambiguous. The CDR3 sequence is 11 residues long. Germline CDR1 is KGHSH and CDR2 is LQKENI. Trimming cost V 6 bases and J 2 bases, with 4 bases left between them. The DNA of the CDR3 is TGTGCCAGCTCGTTTCAAGAGACCCAGTACTTC. It is translated as CASSFQETQYF.

This rearrangement joins TRBV10-3 to TRBJ2-2, with 9 positions matching TRBD2. Per germline, CDR1 ENHRY and CDR2 SYGVKD. CDR3 length equals 13 residues. V lost 11 bases to trimming and J lost 3 bases; unmatched junction nucleotides: 4. The DNA of the CDR3 is TGTGCCGCGGGACTAGCCCACACCGGGGAGCTGTTTTTT. It specifies CAAGLAHTGELFF.

The chain joins TRBV12-5 to TRBJ1-1, with unresolved D. This CDR3 region has 12 residues. Looked up from germline, CDR1 is LGHNT and CDR2 is FRNRAP. The ends were cut back, 6 bases at V and 1 base at J, with 6 bases in the middle. The chain's CDR3 is CASGWENTEAFF. CDR3 nucleotides: TGTGCTAGTGGCTGGGAGAACACTGAAGCTTTCTTT.

This clone was seen a single time. The chain employs TRBV6-6 and TRBJ2-7, with 10 bases matching TRBD1. V dropped 5 bases and J dropped 2; count of bases not matched to a gene: 6. Germline-derived CDR1 and CDR2 are MNHNY and SVGAGI (reference sequence). This CDR3 has 15 amino acids. CDR3 amino acids: CASSPRDRGTYEQYF. The DNA for the CDR3 is TGTGCCAGCAGTCCCCGGGACAGGGGAACCTACGAGCAGTACTTC.